Given below is one TCR beta chain in context. What it recognizes is unknown. This specimen comes from a study of T-cell reconstitution after alpha-beta-depleted transplantation in children. The study's findings and limits: Some patients owed their high day-60 TCRbeta diversity to surviving recipient T cells and thymic progenitors.

The authors prepared the TCRbeta library with unique molecular identifiers. One entry per CDR3 protein, called by TCRdb with MiXCR from the PCR reads. The sample holds 200,000 to 250,000 distinct CDR3 sequences, about 8.2% seen once. The material sequenced was PBMCs, mostly from graft donor cells, taken 360 days after TCRalphabeta/CD19-depleted stem cell transplant. This receptor was identified in a male patient between 2 and 9 years old who had a stem cell transplant for acute myeloid leukemia, so the T cells may come from the graft donor.

CDR3 coding DNA: TGTGCCATCAGTGAGGATAATTCACCCCTCCACTTT. This encodes CAISEDNSPLHF. The gene calls are TRBV10-3 and TRBJ1-6; unclear D gene. Trimming pared 2 bases from V and 5 bases from J, leaving 1 base between. The germline CDR1 and CDR2 sequences are ENHRY and SYGVKD. The CDR3 has 12 residues.